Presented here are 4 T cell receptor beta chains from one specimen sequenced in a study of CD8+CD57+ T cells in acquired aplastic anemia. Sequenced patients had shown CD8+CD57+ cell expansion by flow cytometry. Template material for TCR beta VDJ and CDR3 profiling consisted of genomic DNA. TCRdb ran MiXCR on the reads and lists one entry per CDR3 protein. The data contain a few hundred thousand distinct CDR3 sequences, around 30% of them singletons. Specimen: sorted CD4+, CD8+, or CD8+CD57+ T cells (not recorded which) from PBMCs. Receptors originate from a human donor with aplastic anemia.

CDR3 nucleotide sequence: TGTGCCAGCAGTCACAAGACAGGGATCTATGGCTACACCTTC. Translation: CASSHKTGIYGYTF. The gene calls are TRBV6-5 and TRBJ1-2; 7 bases are shared with TRBD1. CDR3 length equals 14 residues. The V and J ends lost 5 bases and 4 bases, in that order; junction bases with no gene match: 7. Per germline, CDR1 MNHEY and CDR2 SVGAGI.

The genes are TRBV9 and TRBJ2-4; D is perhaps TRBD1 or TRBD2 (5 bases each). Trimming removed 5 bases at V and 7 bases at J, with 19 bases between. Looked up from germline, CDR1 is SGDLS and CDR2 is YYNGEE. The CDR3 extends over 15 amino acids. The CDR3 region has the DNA TGTGCCAGCAGTCTTGGAACACTCGGGGCGAACATTCAGTACTTC. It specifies CASSLGTLGANIQYF.

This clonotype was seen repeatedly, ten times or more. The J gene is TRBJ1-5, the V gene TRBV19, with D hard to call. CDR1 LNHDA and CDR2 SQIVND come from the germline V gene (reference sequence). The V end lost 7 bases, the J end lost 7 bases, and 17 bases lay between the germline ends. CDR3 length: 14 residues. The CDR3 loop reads CASKTVLGGQPQHF. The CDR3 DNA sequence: TGTGCCAGTAAAACAGTACTCGGAGGCCAGCCCCAGCATTTT.

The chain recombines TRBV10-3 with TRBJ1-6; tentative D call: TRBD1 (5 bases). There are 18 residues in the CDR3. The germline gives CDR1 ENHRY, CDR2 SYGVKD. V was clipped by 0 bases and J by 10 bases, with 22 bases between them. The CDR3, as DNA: TGTGCCATCAGTGAGTCGGTGGGGGGTCCTATAACTTCATCACCCCTCCACTTT. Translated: CAISESVGGPITSSPLHF.